These 24 T cell receptor beta chains originate from one sample sequenced in a study of cytomegalovirus exposure and HLA in healthy donors. PCR primers comprised 60 Vbeta and 13 Jbeta primers. The method was immunoSEQ multiplex PCR; TCRdb's version includes in-frame clones alone and lacks a portion of them. Among 100,000 to 130,000 clones listed, more than 70% were seen once. The source material was PBMCs. Every receptor here comes from a man aged 25 to 40 in good health and CMV-seronegative.

This sequence joins TRBV11-2 and TRBJ2-1; TRBD2 matches at 10 bases. This CDR3 has 14 amino acids. V shed 5 bases and J 6 bases; nucleotides not matched to a gene: 4. Germline loops: CDR1 SGHAT, CDR2 FQNNGV. Written as DNA, the CDR3 is TGTGCCAGCAGCCAAAGCGGGAGGGGCAATGAGCAGTTCTTC. Amino acids: CASSQSGRGNEQFF.

The chain couples TRBV2 to TRBJ1-3; 8 bases map to TRBD1. Looked up from germline, CDR1 is SNHLY and CDR2 is FYNNEI. The ends lost 6 bases at V and 4 bases at J; junction bases unmatched: 8. This CDR3 is built from 15 residues. Here the CDR3 DNA reads TGTGCCAGCAGGGACTGGACAGGGAGAGGAAACACCATATATTTT. This codes for CASRDWTGRGNTIYF.

In DNA form, the CDR3 reads TGCGCCAGCAGTGATTTCTTATCGGACATATATTCACCCCTCCACTTT. Residues: CASSDFLSDIYSPLHF. This chain links TRBV10-2 with TRBJ1-6, with D tentatively TRBD1 (5 bases). Trimming removed 3 bases at V and 8 bases at J, with 17 bases between. Looked up from germline, CDR1 is WSHSY and CDR2 is SAAADI. The CDR3 is 16 amino acids.

The table lists this clone with a few counts. The genes are TRBV6-1 and TRBJ2-7; 7 bases match TRBD1. Germline values: CDR1 MNHNS, CDR2 SASEGT. V shed 6 bases and J 5 bases; nucleotides not matched to a gene: 1. This CDR3 is built from 11 residues. CDR3 in DNA: TGTGCCAGCAGGGACAGGCACGAGCAGTACTTC. Its protein is CASRDRHEQYF.

The V gene is TRBV27, the J gene TRBJ1-3, with a possible D match to TRBD1 (5 bases). Between the trimmed V and J ends, which lost 0 bases and 0 bases, there was a span of 15 bases. Germline V gives CDR1 MNHEY, CDR2 SMNVEV (reference sequence). CDR3 size: 18 residues. CDR3 sequence reads: CASSLSYTVGLSGNTIYF. The DNA of the CDR3 is TGTGCCAGCAGTTTATCGTACACAGTGGGGCTCTCTGGAAACACCATATATTTT.

The chain links TRBV12-5 to TRBJ2-1; the D is unclear. The germline gives CDR1 LGHNT, CDR2 FRNRAP. V shed 1 base and J shed 2 bases, with 12 bases lying between them. CDR3 length: 16 amino acids. CDR3 sequence (DNA): TGTGCTAGTGGTTTGGCAGGCGTAGGTCCCTACAATGAGCAGTTCTTC. Amino acid sequence: CASGLAGVGPYNEQFF.

The rearrangement joins TRBV5-1 to TRBJ2-1, with D perhaps TRBD2 (6 bases). Germline-derived CDR1 and CDR2 are SGHRS and YFSETQ. The CDR3 runs to 17 residues. Trimming shortened V by 4 bases and J by 0 bases, and 17 bases separated the two germline ends. The CDR3 region is CASSATGLANSYNEQFF. The CDR3 region has the DNA TGCGCCAGCAGCGCCACCGGTCTAGCGAACTCCTACAATGAGCAGTTCTTC.

The chain links TRBV9 to TRBJ2-1, with TRBD2 identical over 7 bases. Germline CDR1 SGDLS, CDR2 YYNGEE. CDR3 length: 20 residues. J gave up 12 bases and V 4 bases, and 31 bases lay outside the gene matches. The CDR3 DNA follows: TGTGCCAGCAGCACCCCTAGGAACGGAGACCCTAGCGGAGCATCCACAATGCAGTTCTTC. This translates into CASSTPRNGDPSGASTMQFF.

The chain couples TRBV4-2 to TRBJ2-7; 11 bases are shared with TRBD1. V gave up 4 bases and J gave up 4 bases; unmatched junction bases: 3. This CDR3 contains 14 residues. Germline V gene data show CDR1 as LGHNA and CDR2 as YNFKEQ. The CDR3 region has the DNA TGTGCCAGCAGCCTGGGACAGGGGGTTTACGAGCAGTACTTC. Its translation is CASSLGQGVYEQYF.

The genes are TRBV27 and TRBJ2-5, with 13 positions matching TRBD2. This CDR3 has 14 amino acids. The germline gives CDR1 MNHEY, CDR2 SMNVEV (reference sequence). V was pared by 5 bases and J by 5 bases, with 2 bases of the junction left unmatched. CDR3: CASSGTSGAETQYF. CDR3 nucleotides: TGTGCCAGCAGTGGGACTAGCGGGGCCGAGACCCAGTACTTC.

This clone was seen more than once but under ten times. The V call is TRBV28, the J call TRBJ1-6, with D unclear. Trimming removed 7 bases from V and 5 bases from J, with 6 bases in between. The CDR3 is 12 residues long. From germline, CDR1 is MDHEN and CDR2 SYDVKM. The CDR3, as DNA: TGTGCCAGCAACCAGAATAATTCACCCCTCCACTTT. Its protein product is CASNQNNSPLHF.

V gene TRBV11-2 combines with J gene TRBJ2-4; maybe TRBD2 (6 bases). V lost 1 base and J 6 bases, leaving 16 bases between the germline ends. The germline V gene encodes CDR1 SGHAT and CDR2 FQNNGV. The CDR3 is 16 residues long. CDR3 loop: CASSLGTPGAGNIQYF. CDR3 nucleotides: TGTGCCAGCAGCTTAGGGACGCCGGGAGCGGGAAACATTCAGTACTTC.

The V gene is TRBV29-1, the J gene TRBJ1-2; TRBD1 aligns across 7 bases. J gave up 4 bases and V 5 bases, and 7 bases lay outside the gene matches. The CDR3 length is 13 residues. CDR1 is SQVTM, CDR2 ANQGSEA, per germline. CDR3 residues: CSVHRGSSYGYTF. In nucleotides, the CDR3 is TGCAGCGTTCACAGGGGATCAAGCTATGGCTACACCTTC.

J is TRBJ2-5 and V is TRBV5-1; D is unclear. Trimming shortened V by 3 bases and J by 2 bases, and 5 bases separated the two germline ends. The CDR3 is 12 residues long. Germline lookup yields CDR1 SGHRS and CDR2 YFSETQ. The DNA for the CDR3 is TGCGCCAGCAGCTGGGCACAAGAGACCCAGTACTTC. It specifies CASSWAQETQYF.

The gene calls are TRBV10-3 and TRBJ1-2; TRBD1 matches at 7 bases. CDR1 is ENHRY, CDR2 SYGVKD, per germline. V lost 0 bases and J lost 6; bases outside the gene matches: 13. The CDR3 totals 17 residues. This chain's CDR3 is CAISESLIVRGPDGYTF. The DNA for the CDR3 is TGTGCCATCAGTGAGTCATTAATTGTAAGGGGGCCGGATGGCTACACCTTC.

A single count supports this clone. The rearrangement joins TRBV2 to TRBJ1-1; 7 nucleotides match TRBD1. CDR1 is SNHLY and CDR2 is FYNNEI in the germline V gene. Trimming took 2 bases from V and 7 from J; bases not matched to a gene: 7. CDR3 length: 14 residues. CDR3 coding DNA: TGTGCCAGCAGTGAAAGGGGGCGTCAGGATGAAGCTTTCTTT. It codes for CASSERGRQDEAFF.

This clone was seen a few times. J is TRBJ1-5 and V is TRBV6-5, with 7 positions matching TRBD1. This CDR3 contains 16 residues. Germline V lookup: CDR1 MNHEY, CDR2 SVGAGI. The V and J ends lost 4 bases and 0 bases, in that order; junction bases with no gene match: 6. The CDR3 DNA reads TGTGCCAGCAGTTCTTCAGGGGGGACTAGCAATCAGCCCCAGCATTTT. Amino acids: CASSSSGGTSNQPQHF.

The chain couples TRBV10-3 to TRBJ2-5; D remains ambiguous. The J call is uncertain, as TRBJ2-7 better fits the DNA end. CDR3 length equals 11 residues. CDR1 ENHRY and CDR2 SYGVKD come from the germline V gene. CDR3 sequence (DNA): TGTGCCATCAGTGAAAATTACGAGCAGTACTTC. Translation: CAISENYEQYF.

This clone was counted between two and nine times. The rearrangement joins TRBV5-1 to TRBJ2-4; 7 nucleotides line up with TRBD2. Trimming took 4 bases from V and 8 from J; bases not matched to a gene: 9. Germline V CDR1 and CDR2: SGHRS, YFSETQ. This CDR3 has 14 amino acids. CDR3 nucleotide sequence: TGCGCCAGCAGCCATGGACTAGAAGTCGACATTCAGTACTTC. It yields the protein CASSHGLEVDIQYF.

V usage is TRBV5-1 and J usage is TRBJ2-5, with 11 bases fitting TRBD2. The CDR3 runs to 16 residues. Germline V gene data show CDR1 as SGHRS and CDR2 as YFSETQ. J gave up 4 bases and V 0 bases, and 5 bases lay outside the gene matches. As DNA, the CDR3 is TGCGCCAGCAGCTTGGGTGTAGCGGGGGGGCCAGAGACCCAGTACTTC. Translation: CASSLGVAGGPETQYF.

The chain employs TRBV29-1 and TRBJ1-2, with 7 positions matching TRBD1. Germline lookup yields CDR1 SQVTM and CDR2 ANQGSEA. The CDR3 has 13 amino acids. V shed 8 bases, J shed 11 bases, and the junction held 17 bases outside the gene matches. The CDR3 DNA reads as TGCAGCACCATACTCGGACAGGACCCGAAATACACCTTC. Translating gives CSTILGQDPKYTF.

The chain is built from TRBV15 and TRBJ2-5; D gene ambiguous. The J call may be incorrect, as the DNA end agrees better with TRBJ2-7. The CDR3 extends over 12 amino acids. Germline V gives CDR1 LNHNV, CDR2 YYDKDF (reference sequence). The CDR3 loop reads CATSPPSYEQYF. In DNA form, the CDR3 reads TGTGCCACCAGCCCCCCCTCCTACGAGCAGTACTTC.

This chain joins TRBV28 and TRBJ1-5; D is unresolved. The CDR3 is made up of 14 amino acids. Trimming removed 8 bases from V and 2 bases from J, with 13 bases in between. CDR1 and CDR2 from the germline V gene are MDHEN and SYDVKM. Here the CDR3 DNA reads TGTGCCAGCTACTTTCGTTATGGCAATCAGCCCCAGCATTTT. Protein product: CASYFRYGNQPQHF.

The table lists this clone with a count of one. The rearrangement links TRBV19 to TRBJ1-1; D is possibly TRBD1 (6 bases). The germline V and J ends were trimmed by 2 bases and 1 base, with 11 bases remaining between them. Germline assignment: CDR1 LNHDA and CDR2 SQIVND (reference sequence). This CDR3 contains 15 residues. CDR3 sequence reads: CASSILGAGNTEAFF. The CDR3 DNA reads as TGTGCCAGTAGTATATTGGGGGCGGGGAACACTGAAGCTTTCTTT.